Each of the 21 T cell receptor beta chains below was sequenced from the same sample in a study of lymphopenia after photon versus proton radiotherapy. The assay was immunoSEQ multiplex PCR, and TCRdb's table has in-frame clones only and misses some. The repertoire consists of 30,000 to 45,000 clones, with more than 75% occurring once and the leading ten covering about 2.9%. The sequenced sample was peripheral blood, obtained from a patient treated with photon-based radiotherapy. These receptors came from a man aged 50 to 59 with gastric cancer.

The chain recombines TRBV5-4 with TRBJ2-2; D might be TRBD1 (6 bases). CDR1 and CDR2 (germline): SGHNT, YYREEE (reference sequence). The CDR3 has 15 amino acids. V lost 2 bases, J lost 0 bases, and 8 bases lay in between. The CDR3 loop reads CASSFKGANTGELFF. CDR3 DNA: TGTGCCAGCAGCTTCAAGGGGGCGAACACCGGGGAGCTGTTTTTT.

The chain combines TRBV18 with TRBJ1-2, with 7 nucleotides matching TRBD1. CDR3 length: 13 amino acids. CDR1 is KGHSH and CDR2 is LQKENI in the germline V gene. Unmatched junction bases numbered 5, after V lost 6 bases and J lost 4 bases. The CDR3 nucleotides are TGTGCCAGCTCGGACAGGAATACCTATGGCTACACCTTC. Protein: CASSDRNTYGYTF.

This chain connects TRBV19 to TRBJ1-2; 12 bases are shared with TRBD1. CDR3 length: 15 amino acids. The ends lost 5 bases at V and 7 bases at J; junction bases unmatched: 8. Germline CDR1 reads LNHDA; CDR2 reads SQIVND (reference sequence). The CDR3: CASSSPGQGATGYTF. The CDR3 DNA sequence: TGTGCCAGTAGTTCTCCGGGACAGGGGGCGACTGGCTACACCTTC. Supplemented by reference TRBV19 and TRBJ1-2, the full variable domain reads DGGITQSPKYLFRKEGQNVTLSCEQNLNHDAMYWYRQDPGQGLRLIYYSQIVNDFQKGDIAEGYSVSREKKESFPLTVTSAQKNPTAFYLCASSSPGQGATGYTFGSGTRLTVV.

This sequence joins TRBV18 and TRBJ2-5, with D hard to call. Germline V gives CDR1 KGHSH, CDR2 LQKENI. The CDR3 extends over 14 amino acids. V was trimmed by 1 base and J by 4 bases, leaving 10 bases between them. CDR3 residues: CASSPRKGPETQYF. The CDR3 coding sequence is TGTGCCAGCTCACCACGCAAAGGCCCAGAGACCCAGTACTTC.

The genes are TRBV28 and TRBJ2-7; no clear D gene. The CDR3 totals 15 residues. V was clipped by 4 bases and J by 0 bases, with 13 bases between them. Germline CDR1 is MDHEN and CDR2 is SYDVKM. The CDR3 here is CASSSPRASSYEQYF. The CDR3 region has the DNA TGTGCCAGCAGTTCTCCTAGGGCAAGCTCCTACGAGCAGTACTTC.

The genes are TRBV9 and TRBJ1-1; possibly TRBD1 for D (5 bases). This CDR3 spans 13 amino acids. Germline V gene sequence: CDR1 SGDLS, CDR2 YYNGEE. Trimming took off 0 bases at V and 12 bases at J, with 15 bases between the two ends. For the CDR3, the DNA is TGTGCCAGCAGCGTAGTGGGTGTGGGGGAAACTTTCTTT. Amino acid sequence: CASSVVGVGETFF.

The genes are TRBV25-1 and TRBJ1-2; D ambiguous. The V gene lost 2 bases and the J gene lost 1 base, with 5 bases spanning the gap. Per the germline V gene, CDR1 is MGHDK and CDR2 is SYGVNS. The CDR3 has 13 amino acids. The DNA of the CDR3 is TGTGCCAGCAGTGAAGCCATTAACTATGGCTACACCTTC. This encodes CASSEAINYGYTF.

CDR3 loop: CASGPPPTEGPDTQYF. In nucleotides, the CDR3 is TGTGCTAGTGGTCCCCCCCCGACGGAGGGCCCAGATACGCAGTATTTT. The chain is built from TRBV12-5 and TRBJ2-3, with a possible D match to TRBD2 (6 bases). Germline CDR1 and CDR2: LGHNT and FRNRAP. The germline V and J ends were trimmed by 5 bases and 4 bases, with 19 bases remaining between them. CDR3 length equals 16 residues. The entire variable domain, with the rest obtained from reference TRBV12-5 and TRBJ2-3, is as follows: DARVTQTPRHKVTEMGQEVTMRCQPILGHNTVFWYRQTMMQGLELLAYFRNRAPLDDSGMPKDRFSAEMPDATLATLKIQPSEPRDSAVYFCASGPPPTEGPDTQYFGPGTRLTVL.

This chain uses TRBV4-2 with TRBJ1-2; D gene unclear. Trimming pared 0 bases from V and 1 base from J, leaving 6 bases between. CDR1 is LGHNA, CDR2 YNFKEQ, per germline. This CDR3 region has 14 residues. As DNA, the CDR3 is TGTGCCAGCAGCCAAGAAGAAGTTAACTATGGCTACACCTTC. Residues: CASSQEEVNYGYTF.

This sequence joins TRBV27 and TRBJ1-1; TRBD1 might be the D (6 bases). Trimming left V 5 bases short and J 4 bases short, with 14 bases between. Germline V gene sequence: CDR1 MNHEY, CDR2 SMNVEV (reference sequence). The CDR3 extends over 14 amino acids. The CDR3 loop is CASSRRGGGTEAFF. The CDR3 DNA is TGTGCCAGCAGTCGCCGAGGGGGTGGCACTGAAGCTTTCTTT.

This clone was seen a few times. The chain recombines TRBV10-3 with TRBJ2-2; 7 bases line up with TRBD2. V was clipped by 2 bases and J by 1 base; unmatched bases: 7. The CDR3 loop spans 17 amino acids. The V gene's germline CDR1 is ENHRY and CDR2 SYGVKD. CDR3 residues: CAISEPGVAGNTGELFF. In nucleotides, the CDR3 is TGTGCCATCAGTGAGCCGGGGGTAGCGGGGAACACCGGGGAGCTGTTTTTT.

The rearrangement uses TRBV19 and TRBJ2-4; 7 bases agree with TRBD1. Trimming removed 5 bases from V and 7 bases from J; junction bases left unmatched: 11. The CDR3 runs 15 residues. The germline CDR1 and CDR2 sequences are LNHDA and SQIVND (reference sequence). The CDR3, as DNA: TGTGCCAGTAGTCCAAGGGACAGTAGATTTAACATTCAGTACTTC. This encodes CASSPRDSRFNIQYF.

This chain uses TRBV5-1 with TRBJ1-4, with D unclear. V was shortened by 0 bases and J by 0 bases, with 15 bases between the two germline ends. This CDR3 region has 18 residues. CDR1 is SGHRS, CDR2 YFSETQ, per germline. The CDR3 DNA reads as TGCGCCAGCAGCTTGGTGCGGACTGGAGGAACAACTAATGAAAAACTGTTTTTT. This gives the protein CASSLVRTGGTTNEKLFF.

This chain connects TRBV28 to TRBJ1-5; no definite D call. CDR1 MDHEN and CDR2 SYDVKM come from the germline V gene. The V end lost 6 bases, the J end lost 7 bases, and 13 bases lay between the germline ends. The CDR3 covers 13 residues. The CDR3, as DNA: TGTGCCAGCAGCCCTGGGTGGGCCCAGCCCCAGCATTTT. Protein product: CASSPGWAQPQHF.

The chain carries TRBV7-3 and TRBJ2-1, with TRBD2 matching over 11 bases. The CDR3 is 15 residues long. Per germline, CDR1 SGHTA and CDR2 FQGTGA. Trimming at V came to 2 bases and at J to 5 bases, leaving 2 bases not matched to a gene. The CDR3 coding sequence is TGTGCCAGCAGCTTACTAGCGGGAGGCCACAATGAGCAGTTCTTC. It is translated as CASSLLAGGHNEQFF.

The chain has TRBV28 and TRBJ2-5; a possible D gene is TRBD1 (7 bases). Trimming removed 8 bases from V and 8 bases from J, with 30 bases in between. CDR1 is MDHEN and CDR2 is SYDVKM in the germline V gene. This CDR3 region has 17 residues. CDR3 in DNA: TGTGCCAGCGGTCCGGGACAGCGAAGGACGCGGGGAAATACCCAGTACTTC. Protein product: CASGPGQRRTRGNTQYF.

The chain is built from TRBV7-2 and TRBJ2-2; D remains ambiguous. V lost 4 bases and J 1 base, leaving 4 bases between the germline ends. The germline gives CDR1 SGHTA, CDR2 FQGNSA. CDR3 length: 13 amino acids. The CDR3 nucleotides are TGTGCCAGCAGCTCGGTGAACACCGGGGAGCTGTTTTTT. Translation: CASSSVNTGELFF.

The rearrangement links TRBV7-9 to TRBJ2-7; D call uncertain. The germline V and J ends were trimmed by 2 bases and 5 bases, with 4 bases remaining between them. This CDR3 has 11 residues. CDR1 and CDR2 from the germline V gene are SEHNR and FQNEAQ (reference sequence). For the CDR3, the DNA is TGTGCCAGCAGCTTAATGCACGAGCAGTACTTC. It codes for CASSLMHEQYF.

The chain combines TRBV25-1 with TRBJ2-1; 10 bases fit TRBD2. Per the germline V gene, CDR1 is MGHDK and CDR2 is SYGVNS. The ends lost 5 bases at V and 5 bases at J; junction bases unmatched: 9. The CDR3 covers 16 residues. The DNA for the CDR3 is TGTGCCAGCAGTACCGCCGGGACTAGCGCGAACAATGAGCAGTTCTTC. Translated, it gives CASSTAGTSANNEQFF.

The V gene is TRBV7-4, the J gene TRBJ1-2; D call uncertain. CDR1 is SGHVT and CDR2 is SQSDAQ in the germline V gene. The CDR3 spans 12 residues. The germline V and J ends were trimmed by 5 bases and 8 bases, with 12 bases remaining between them. CDR3 amino acids: CASSPSLSGYTF. DNA for the CDR3: TGTGCCAGCAGCCCGTCTCTGTCGGGCTACACCTTC.

This clone was observed once. The chain has TRBV5-8 and TRBJ2-7, with 9 bases aligning to TRBD1. Trimming cost V 2 bases and J 3 bases; bases outside gene matches: 3. The length of the CDR3 is 14 residues. The germline gives CDR1 SGHTS, CDR2 YDEGEE. The CDR3 coding sequence is TGTGCCAGCAGCTTCCGGGACAGGGTCTACGAGCAGTACTTC. This gives the protein CASSFRDRVYEQYF.